The entry below gives a single T cell receptor (beta chain) sequence along with its context. The CDR3 runs to 12 residues. The germline CDR1 and CDR2 sequences are MNHEY and SVGAGI. The V and J ends lost 5 bases and 8 bases, in that order; junction bases with no gene match: 3. Source study methods: Reference gene primer amplification gave nucleated cell count estimates. Produced via immunoSEQ multiplex PCR; TCRdb's table is partial and in-frame only. The V and J calls and the clone size are those of that table, but D and trimming were determined from the DNA. The table shows tens of thousands of clones, with over 80% occurring only once. These data are taken from a study of blood T cell repertoires in COVID-19. Study summary: The origin of the acute and convalescent COVID-19 samples was the United States, Italy and Spain.

V gene TRBV6-5 combines with J gene TRBJ2-4; 7 bases line up with TRBD1. This receptor was identified in a woman older than 75 with active or convalescent COVID-19. Sequencing used peripheral blood. The CDR3 DNA sequence: TGTGCCAGCAGTCCAACAGGGGACATTCAGTACTTC. This encodes CASSPTGDIQYF.